Listed below are T cell receptor beta chains from one sample, sequenced in a study of cytomegalovirus exposure and HLA in healthy donors. Here immunoSEQ multiplex PCR was the method, and the copy in TCRdb shows in-frame clones only, minus some. The sample includes 100,000 to 150,000 clones, more than 60% of them seen just once. Sequencing was carried out using PBMCs. These TCRs come from a woman between 50 and 59 years old in good health and CMV-seropositive. CDR3s include the opening cysteine and the closing phenylalanine or tryptophan. D genes are given only for firm matches. Not every row has a clone size; where given, it reads once, few, many or a size class.

abundance | d_gene | j_gene | v_gene | CDR3nt | CDR3aa
- | - | TRBJ2-5 | TRBV27 | TGTGCCAGCAGCTCCAGGGAAGAGACCCAGTACTTC | CASSSREETQYF
- | TRBD1 | TRBJ1-2 | TRBV19 | TGTGCCAGTAATCCGACAGGGGAGGGCTATGGCTACACCTTC | CASNPTGEGYGYTF
once | - | TRBJ1-2 | TRBV15 | TGTGCCACCAGCAGAGGAGAGCCGCATGGCTACACCTTC | CATSRGEPHGYTF
- | TRBD1 | TRBJ2-7 | TRBV28 | TGTGCCAGCAGTTTACTGGGACAGGGGTACGAGCAGTACTTC | CASSLLGQGYEQYF
- | TRBD2 | TRBJ2-2 | TRBV2 | TGTGCCAGCTACGGCGGGGGTGGGACCGGGGAGCTGTTTTTT | CASYGGGGTGELFF
- | - | TRBJ1-2 | TRBV27 | TGTGCCAGCAGTTTAAATTTTCAAACTAACTATGGCTACACCTTC | CASSLNFQTNYGYTF
- | - | TRBJ2-1 | TRBV5-1 | TGCGCCAGCAGCTTACAGGAAAGCTCCTACAATGAGCAGTTCTTC | CASSLQESSYNEQFF
- | TRBD2 | TRBJ2-6 | TRBV7-3 | TGTGCCAGCAGCTTTCGGGGGGCTGGGGCCAACGTCCTGACTTTC | CASSFRGAGANVLTF
- | TRBD2 | TRBJ2-7 | TRBV27 | TGTGCCAGCAGTTTCGGAGCGGGGACCTCCTACGAGCAGTACTTC | CASSFGAGTSYEQYF
- | TRBD2 | TRBJ2-3 | TRBV11-1 | TGTGCCAGCAGCTCAACTAGCGGGAGAGGCACAGATACGCAGTATTTT | CASSSTSGRGTDTQYF
few | TRBD1 | TRBJ1-3 | TRBV4-3 | TGCGCCAGCAGCTTCAACAGGGGAATTGAGTACACCATATATTTT | CASSFNRGIEYTIYF
- | TRBD2 | TRBJ2-1 | TRBV7-9 | TGTGCCAGCAGCTTAGGGGTAGCGGGAGCCAATGAGCAGTTCTTC | CASSLGVAGANEQFF
- | - | TRBJ2-7 | TRBV30 | TGTGCCTGGAGTGTATCCCGGGGCTACGAGCAGTACTTC | CAWSVSRGYEQYF
- | - | TRBJ1-2 | TRBV15 | TGTGCCACCAGCAGAGAGTTCCTCAGGGACAACTCTAACTATGGCTACACCTTC | CATSREFLRDNSNYGYTF
- | TRBD2 | TRBJ2-2 | TRBV25-1 | TGTGCCAGCAGTGAATTTGGCGGGGGAACGAACGGGGAGCTGTTTTTT | CASSEFGGGTNGELFF
- | TRBD1 | TRBJ2-1 | TRBV6-4 | TGTGCCGGGACAGGGTGCCCGAGCTCCTACAATGAGCAGTTCTTC | CAGTGCPSSYNEQFF
- | TRBD2 | TRBJ2-1 | TRBV27 | TGTGCCAGCAGTTTTGAGGTTTGGGCGGGGGGTGGTAATGAGCAGTTCTTC | CASSFEVWAGGGNEQFF
- | TRBD2 | TRBJ2-2 | TRBV30 | TGTGCCTGGAGTCGAGGCGGGAGCACCGGGGAGCTGTTTTTT | CAWSRGGSTGELFF
- | TRBD1 | TRBJ1-5 | TRBV6-6 | TGTGCCAGCAGTTACACAGGGGATCAGCCCCAGCATTTT | CASSYTGDQPQHF
- | TRBD2 | TRBJ2-7 | TRBV11-2 | TGTGCCAGCAGCTCAATAGCGGGAGTGGGCGTCGAGCAGTACTTC | CASSSIAGVGVEQYF
once | TRBD2 | TRBJ2-7 | TRBV7-2 | TGTGCCAGCAGCGCCCGGTCGGGCGGGAGCTACGAGCAGTACTTC | CASSARSGGSYEQYF
- | - | TRBJ2-1 | TRBV11-2 | TGTGCCAGCAGCCCACCAAGGACTTACTCCGATGAGCAGTTCTTC | CASSPPRTYSDEQFF
few | TRBD2 | TRBJ2-1 | TRBV5-1 | TGCGCCAGCAGCTTGGCCGGGACTAGCGGGAGTTATGGCTCCTACAATGAGCAGTTCTTC | CASSLAGTSGSYGSYNEQFF
- | TRBD1 | TRBJ2-7 | TRBV19 | TGTGCCAGTAGTATAGGACAGGGAACCTACGAGCAGTACTTC | CASSIGQGTYEQYF
once | - | TRBJ2-3 | TRBV9 | TGTGCCAGCAGCGTACCCAGCACAGGAACGCAGTATTTT | CASSVPSTGTQYF
- | - | TRBJ2-1 | TRBV9 | TGTGCCAGCAGCCCCCTCCCAAGGGTCACAGGGCGGAATGAGCAGTTCTTC | CASSPLPRVTGRNEQFF
- | TRBD1 | TRBJ1-1 | TRBV4-3 | TGCGCCAGCAGCCGCCTGACAGGGTCTGGGACTGAAGCTTTCTTT | CASSRLTGSGTEAFF